Listed below are T cell receptor beta chains from one sample, sequenced in a study of blood T cells in healthy people across ages. TCRdb redid the calling of the 5' RACE reads with MiXCR, one entry per CDR3 protein. The sample consists of about 780,000 distinct CDR3 sequences, around 24% of them appearing once. The same data also contributed to another study, on T cells of mothers and their children.

The specimen sequenced was blood. These receptors were taken from a boy aged 5-17 years in good health. CDR3s include the opening cysteine and the closing phenylalanine or tryptophan. D genes are given only for firm matches. Clone size is not always given. Where it is, it says once, few, many or a class for expanded clones.

v_gene,abundance,len,d_gene,j_gene,CDR3aa,CDR3nt
TRBV7-3,.,15,.,TRBJ2-5,CASSLRGRSRETQYF,TGTGCCAGCAGCTTACGGGGCAGGTCTAGGGAGACCCAGTACTTC
TRBV3-1,few,16,TRBD1,TRBJ2-1,CASSQGLDRGQNEQFF,TGTGCCAGCAGCCAAGGTCTGGACAGGGGACAAAATGAGCAGTTCTTC
TRBV29-1,.,13,TRBD1,TRBJ2-7,CSLIETGTFEQYF,TGCAGCCTGATAGAGACAGGGACATTCGAGCAGTACTTC
TRBV5-1,.,14,.,TRBJ1-1,CASSSEGGVFEAFF,TGCGCCAGCAGCTCGGAAGGCGGGGTATTTGAAGCTTTCTTT
TRBV4-1,.,15,.,TRBJ2-5,CASSQVGGSAETQYF,TGCGCCAGCAGCCAAGTTGGGGGGTCTGCAGAGACCCAGTACTTC
TRBV30,.,14,.,TRBJ1-2,CAHGHSWPRYGYTF,TGTGCCCACGGGCATTCTTGGCCCCGCTATGGCTACACCTTC
TRBV2,few,9,.,TRBJ1-3,CISGNTIYF,TGTATCTCTGGAAACACCATATATTTT
TRBV5-6,many,15,.,TRBJ2-2,CASSLGQLVAGELFF,TGTGCCAGCAGCCTAGGACAGCTAGTCGCCGGGGAGCTGTTTTTT
TRBV13,.,15,.,TRBJ2-5,CASSIGVKKEETQYF,TGTGCCAGCAGCATCGGGGTCAAAAAGGAAGAGACCCAGTACTTC
TRBV4-1,.,17,TRBD2,TRBJ2-5,CASSQEDGGAGRETLYF,TGCGCCAGCAGCCAAGAGGACGGGGGGGCCGGTCGAGAGACCCTGTACTTC
TRBV27,.,15,.,TRBJ2-7,CASSIRDGSSYEQYF,TGTGCCAGCAGTATTCGGGACGGCAGCTCCTACGAGCAGTACTTC
TRBV5-1,few,17,TRBD1,TRBJ2-5,CASSPPTGALRGETQYF,TGCGCCAGCAGCCCCCCGACAGGGGCTTTGCGCGGGGAGACCCAGTACTTC
TRBV12-3/TRBV12-4,few,13,TRBD2,TRBJ2-5,CASRAGGQWTQYF,TGTGCCAGCAGAGCGGGGGGGCAGTGGACCCAGTACTTC
TRBV7-2,.,15,TRBD2,TRBJ2-5,CASSPGLAFQETQYF,TGTGCCAGCAGTCCGGGACTAGCGTTCCAAGAGACCCAGTACTTC
TRBV20-1,.,15,.,TRBJ2-2,CSARASRVGTGELFF,TGCAGTGCTAGAGCCAGCAGGGTGGGGACCGGGGAGCTGTTTTTT
TRBV28,.,14,.,TRBJ2-5,CASSLSDRGETQYF,TGTGCCAGCAGTTTGTCGGACCGCGGTGAGACCCAGTACTTC